These 9 T cell receptor beta chains came from one sample sequenced in a study of identical twins. TCRdb re-called the 5' RACE reads through MiXCR, storing one row per CDR3 protein. Of 1.5 million to 2 million distinct CDR3 sequences detected, roughly a third appear once; the ten largest clones hold approximately 0.25%. The source material was cord blood. These receptors were taken from a newborn girl in good health.

This clonotype has more than one count but fewer than ten. The chain has TRBV5-1 and TRBJ2-3; 8 bases fit TRBD2. The V segment lost 0 bases and the J segment 2 bases; nucleotides outside the gene matches: 8. The CDR3 has 17 residues. CDR1 is SGHRS and CDR2 is YFSETQ in the germline V gene. CDR3 amino acids: CASSLGVGTRATDTQYF. CDR3 nucleotides: TGCGCCAGCAGCTTGGGAGTAGGGACTAGGGCCACAGATACGCAGTATTTT.

The chain combines TRBV15 with TRBJ2-1, with 10 bases fitting TRBD2. With 1 base clipped from V and 6 bases from J, the junction kept 9 bases outside the gene matches. The CDR3 totals 17 residues. Per the germline V gene, CDR1 is LNHNV and CDR2 is YYDKDF (reference sequence). Here the CDR3 DNA reads TGTGCCACCAGCAGAGCGACCGGGACTAGCGCGATCAATGAGCAGTTCTTC. Translating it yields CATSRATGTSAINEQFF.

This clonotype was counted a few times. One end of the junction is discordant with germline, which a read error may explain. The chain joins TRBV9 to TRBJ1-5; 7 nucleotides match TRBD1. CDR3 length: 16 amino acids. CDR1 and CDR2 (germline): SGDLS, YYNGEE. Here the CDR3 DNA reads TGTGCCGGCAGCGGAGGGACAGTTTATAGCAATCAGCCCCAGCATTTT. Protein sequence: CAGSGGTVYSNQPQHF.

This clonotype was seen a handful of times. The V gene is TRBV20-1, the J gene TRBJ1-2; D is perhaps TRBD1 (5 bases). Germline lookup yields CDR1 DFQATT and CDR2 SNEGSKA (reference sequence). The germline V and J ends were trimmed by 6 bases and 3 bases, with 17 bases remaining between them. This CDR3 is 14 amino acids long. DNA of the CDR3: TGCAGTGCAAGACGCAGGGTTGGAGACTATGGCTACACCTTC. The encoded protein is CSARRRVGDYGYTF.

The J gene is TRBJ1-1, the V gene TRBV5-1; 7 bases align to TRBD1. The CDR3 is made up of 16 amino acids. The germline V gene encodes CDR1 SGHRS and CDR2 YFSETQ. Trimming took 3 bases from V and 5 from J; bases not matched to a gene: 13. The CDR3 bases are TGCGCCAGCAGCTATACTCAAGGGGGCGGAAGTACTGAAGCTTTCTTT. Its translation: CASSYTQGGGSTEAFF.

Note on this clonotype: A clone one base away is much larger, so this may be a read error. V gene TRBV25-1 combines with J gene TRBJ1-5, with D possibly being TRBD1 (5 bases). Germline CDR1 is MGHDK and CDR2 is SYGVNS. Trimming removed 0 bases at V and 0 bases at J, with 6 bases between. The CDR3 is 15 amino acids. CDR3 protein: CASSEYRDSNQPQHF. In DNA, the CDR3 is TGTGCCAGCAGTGAATACAGGGATAGCAATCAGCCCCAGCATTTT.

V gene TRBV9 combines with J gene TRBJ1-2; maybe TRBD1 (5 bases). Germline CDR1 SGDLS, CDR2 YYNGEE. This CDR3 has 14 amino acids. The ends were cut back, 0 bases at V and 2 bases at J, with 8 bases in the middle. The CDR3 DNA is TGTGCCAGCAGCGTAGCAGGGATCAACTATGGCTACACCTTC. Protein product: CASSVAGINYGYTF.

The chain has TRBV20-1 and TRBJ1-2; tentatively, D is TRBD1 (6 bases). Germline V gives CDR1 DFQATT, CDR2 SNEGSKA (reference sequence). This CDR3 contains 12 residues. V was cut by 5 bases and J by 6 bases, with 13 bases left in between. In DNA form, the CDR3 reads TGCAGTGCTGTGAGGGGGTTTGATGGCTACACCTTC. Protein product: CSAVRGFDGYTF.

This clonotype has just a few counts. The chain links TRBV29-1 to TRBJ2-5; TRBD2 aligns across 13 bases. J was trimmed by 3 bases and V by 6 bases; bases with no gene match: 1. Germline V gene data show CDR1 as SQVTM and CDR2 as ANQGSEA. The CDR3 is 13 residues long. The DNA of the CDR3 is TGCAGCGTAGGGACTAGCGGGAAAGAGACCCAGTACTTC. Protein product: CSVGTSGKETQYF.